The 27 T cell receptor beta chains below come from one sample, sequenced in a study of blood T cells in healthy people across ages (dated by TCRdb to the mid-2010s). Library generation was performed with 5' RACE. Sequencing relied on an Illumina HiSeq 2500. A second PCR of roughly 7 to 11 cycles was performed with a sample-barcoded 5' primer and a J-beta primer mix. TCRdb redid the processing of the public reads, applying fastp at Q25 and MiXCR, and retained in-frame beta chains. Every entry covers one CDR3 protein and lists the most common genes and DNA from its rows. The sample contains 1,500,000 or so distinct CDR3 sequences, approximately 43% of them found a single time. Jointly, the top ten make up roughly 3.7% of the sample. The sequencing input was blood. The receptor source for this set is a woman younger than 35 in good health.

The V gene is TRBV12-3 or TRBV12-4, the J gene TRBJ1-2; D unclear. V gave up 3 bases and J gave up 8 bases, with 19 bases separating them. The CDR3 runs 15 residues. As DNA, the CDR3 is TGTGCCAGCAGTTTGGGGTCCGCTATTTCCTGGGGCTACACCTTC. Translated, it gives CASSLGSAISWGYTF.

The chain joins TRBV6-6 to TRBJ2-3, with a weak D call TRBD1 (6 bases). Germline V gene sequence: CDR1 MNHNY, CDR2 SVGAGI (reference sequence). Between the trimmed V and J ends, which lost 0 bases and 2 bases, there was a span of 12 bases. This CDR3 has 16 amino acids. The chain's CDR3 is CASSYSGRGNTDTQYF. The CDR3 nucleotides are TGTGCCAGCAGTTACTCGGGCAGGGGTAACACAGATACGCAGTATTTT.

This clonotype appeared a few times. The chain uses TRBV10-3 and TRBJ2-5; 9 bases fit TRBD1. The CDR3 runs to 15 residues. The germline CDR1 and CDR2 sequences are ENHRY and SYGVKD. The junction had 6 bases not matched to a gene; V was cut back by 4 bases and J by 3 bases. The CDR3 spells CAISGAGTGKETQYF. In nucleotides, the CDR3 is TGTGCCATCAGTGGTGCCGGGACAGGGAAAGAGACCCAGTACTTC.

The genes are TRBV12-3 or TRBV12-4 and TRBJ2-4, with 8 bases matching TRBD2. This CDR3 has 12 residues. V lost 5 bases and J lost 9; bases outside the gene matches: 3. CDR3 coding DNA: TGTGCCAGCAGTCAAGGACTAGCCATTCAGTACTTC. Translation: CASSQGLAIQYF.

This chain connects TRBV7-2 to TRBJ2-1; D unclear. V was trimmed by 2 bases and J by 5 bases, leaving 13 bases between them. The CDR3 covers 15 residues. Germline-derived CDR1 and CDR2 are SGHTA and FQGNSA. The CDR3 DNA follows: TGTGCCAGCAGCTTAACCCTACTGGCCAACAATGAGCAGTTCTTC. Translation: CASSLTLLANNEQFF.

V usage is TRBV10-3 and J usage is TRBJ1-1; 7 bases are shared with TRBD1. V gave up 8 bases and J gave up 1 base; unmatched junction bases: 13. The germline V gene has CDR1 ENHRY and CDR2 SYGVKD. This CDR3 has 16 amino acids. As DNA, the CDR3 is TGTGCCATCCGACAGGGCATAGGACATGAGAACACTGAAGCTTTCTTT. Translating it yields CAIRQGIGHENTEAFF.

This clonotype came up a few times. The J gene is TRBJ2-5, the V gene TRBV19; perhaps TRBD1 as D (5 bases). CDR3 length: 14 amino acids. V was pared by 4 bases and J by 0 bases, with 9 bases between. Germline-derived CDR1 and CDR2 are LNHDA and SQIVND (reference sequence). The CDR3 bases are TGTGCCAGTAGTACGCGACAGAACCAAGAGACCCAGTACTTC. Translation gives CASSTRQNQETQYF.

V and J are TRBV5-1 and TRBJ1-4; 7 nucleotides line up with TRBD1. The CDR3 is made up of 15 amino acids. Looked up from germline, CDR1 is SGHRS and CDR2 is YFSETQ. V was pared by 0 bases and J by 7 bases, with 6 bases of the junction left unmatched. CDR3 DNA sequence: TGCGCCAGCAGCTTGGAGGGGGCTGGGACTGAAAAACTGTTTTTT. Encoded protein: CASSLEGAGTEKLFF.

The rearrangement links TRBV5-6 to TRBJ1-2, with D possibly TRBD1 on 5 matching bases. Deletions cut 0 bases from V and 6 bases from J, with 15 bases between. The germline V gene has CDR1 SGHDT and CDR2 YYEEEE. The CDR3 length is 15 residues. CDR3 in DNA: TGTGCCAGCAGCTTGGCGGAGGGGATGGGAGATGGCTACACCTTC. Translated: CASSLAEGMGDGYTF.

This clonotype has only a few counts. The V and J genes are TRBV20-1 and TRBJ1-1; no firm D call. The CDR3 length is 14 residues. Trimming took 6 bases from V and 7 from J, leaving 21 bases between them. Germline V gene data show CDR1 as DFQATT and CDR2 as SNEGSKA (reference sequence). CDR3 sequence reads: CSARWGPRWGEAFF. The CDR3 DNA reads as TGCAGTGCCCGATGGGGTCCACGATGGGGTGAAGCTTTCTTT.

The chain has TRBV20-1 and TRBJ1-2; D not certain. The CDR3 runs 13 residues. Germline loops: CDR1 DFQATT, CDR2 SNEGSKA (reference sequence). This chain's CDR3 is CSALSKLNYGYTF. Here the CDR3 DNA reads TGCAGCGCTCTCTCCAAACTTAACTATGGCTACACCTTC.

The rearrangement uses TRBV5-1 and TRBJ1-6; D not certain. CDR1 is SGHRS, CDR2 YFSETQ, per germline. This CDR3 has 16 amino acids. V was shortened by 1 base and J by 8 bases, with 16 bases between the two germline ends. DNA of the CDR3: TGCGCCAGCAGCTTGACAGACCAAGGCCCATATTCACCCCTCCACTTT. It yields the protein CASSLTDQGPYSPLHF.

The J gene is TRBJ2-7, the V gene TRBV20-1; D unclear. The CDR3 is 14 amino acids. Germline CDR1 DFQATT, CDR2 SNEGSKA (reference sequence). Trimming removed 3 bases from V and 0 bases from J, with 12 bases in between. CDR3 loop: CSASGRTSSYEQYF. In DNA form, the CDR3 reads TGCAGTGCTAGCGGCAGAACAAGCTCCTACGAGCAGTACTTC.

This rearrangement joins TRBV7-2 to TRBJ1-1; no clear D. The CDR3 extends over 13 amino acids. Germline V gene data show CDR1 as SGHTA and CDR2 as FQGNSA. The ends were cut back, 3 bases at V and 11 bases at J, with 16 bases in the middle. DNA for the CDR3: TGTGCCAGCAGCTTCGAAATCCCCTCGTGGGCTTTCTTT. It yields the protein CASSFEIPSWAFF.

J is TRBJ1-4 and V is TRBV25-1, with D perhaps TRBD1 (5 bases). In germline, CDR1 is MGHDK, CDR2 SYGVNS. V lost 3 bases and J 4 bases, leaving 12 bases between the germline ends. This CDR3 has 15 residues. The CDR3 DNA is TGTGCCAGCAGTGACTCCGGGACGGTTAATGAAAAACTGTTTTTT. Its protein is CASSDSGTVNEKLFF.

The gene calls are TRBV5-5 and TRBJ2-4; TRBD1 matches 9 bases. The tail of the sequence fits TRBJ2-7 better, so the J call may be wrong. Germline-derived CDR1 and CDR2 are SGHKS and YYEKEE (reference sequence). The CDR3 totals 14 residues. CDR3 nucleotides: TGTGCCAGCAGCCATCCCGGGACAGGGTCCGAGCAGTACTTC. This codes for CASSHPGTGSEQYF.

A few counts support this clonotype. In nucleotides, the CDR3 is TGTGCCAGTAGTCTGGTTAGCGGCTCCTACAATGAGCAGTACTTC. Its protein is CASSLVSGSYNEQYF. The chain recombines TRBV19 with TRBJ2-1, with D maybe TRBD2 (6 bases). The J call could be wrong; TRBJ2-7 is a better fit for the DNA end. The CDR3 spans 15 residues. Germline-derived CDR1 and CDR2 are LNHDA and SQIVND (reference sequence).

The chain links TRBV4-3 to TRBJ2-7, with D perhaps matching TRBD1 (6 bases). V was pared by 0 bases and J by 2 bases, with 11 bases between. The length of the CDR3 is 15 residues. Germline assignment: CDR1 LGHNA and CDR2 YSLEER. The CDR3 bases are TGCGCCAGCAGCCAAGAGGCCAGGGGAGCCTACGAGCAGTACTTC. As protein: CASSQEARGAYEQYF.

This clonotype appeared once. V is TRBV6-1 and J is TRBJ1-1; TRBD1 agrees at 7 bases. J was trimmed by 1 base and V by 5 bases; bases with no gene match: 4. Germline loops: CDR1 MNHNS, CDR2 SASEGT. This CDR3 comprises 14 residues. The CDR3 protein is CASSWDSRNTEAFF. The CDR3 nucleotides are TGTGCCAGCAGTTGGGACAGCCGGAACACTGAAGCTTTCTTT.

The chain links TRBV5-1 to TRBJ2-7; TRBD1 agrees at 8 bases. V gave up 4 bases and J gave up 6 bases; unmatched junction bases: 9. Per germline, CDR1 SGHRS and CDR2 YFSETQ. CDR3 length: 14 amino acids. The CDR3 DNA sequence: TGCGCCAGCAGCGTACGGACAGGGTCCGCCGAGCAGTACTTC. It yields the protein CASSVRTGSAEQYF.

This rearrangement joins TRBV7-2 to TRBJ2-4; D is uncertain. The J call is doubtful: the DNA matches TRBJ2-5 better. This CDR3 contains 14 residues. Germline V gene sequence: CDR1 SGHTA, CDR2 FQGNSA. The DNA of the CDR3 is TGTGCCAGCAGCTCCGGTCCGGAACAAGAGACCCAGTACTTC. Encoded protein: CASSSGPEQETQYF.

CDR3 residues: CAISESAGLLTGPYF. The CDR3 DNA reads as TGTGCCATCAGTGAGTCCGCGGGGTTGTTAACAGGGCCGTACTTC. The chain couples TRBV10-3 to TRBJ2-7; D tentatively fits TRBD1 or TRBD2 (6 bases each). The CDR3 sequence is 15 residues long. Trimming shortened V by 0 bases and J by 12 bases, and 21 bases separated the two germline ends. The V gene's germline CDR1 is ENHRY and CDR2 SYGVKD.

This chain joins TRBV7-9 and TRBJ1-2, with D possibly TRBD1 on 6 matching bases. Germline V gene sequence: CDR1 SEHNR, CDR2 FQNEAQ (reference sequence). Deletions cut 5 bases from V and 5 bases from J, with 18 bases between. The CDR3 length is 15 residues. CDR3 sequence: CASSPYGGGVYGYTF. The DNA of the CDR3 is TGTGCCAGCAGCCCCTATGGGGGGGGCGTTTATGGCTACACCTTC. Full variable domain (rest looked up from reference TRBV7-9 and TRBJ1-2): DTGVSQNPRHKITKRGQNVTFRCDPISEHNRLYWYRQTLGQGPEFLTYFQNEAQLEKSRLLSDRFSAERPKGSFSTLEIQRTEQGDSAMYLCASSPYGGGVYGYTFGSGTRLTVV.

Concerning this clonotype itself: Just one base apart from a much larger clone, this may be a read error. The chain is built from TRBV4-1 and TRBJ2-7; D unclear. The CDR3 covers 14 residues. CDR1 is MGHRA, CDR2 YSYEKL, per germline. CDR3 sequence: CVSSLRASSYEQYF. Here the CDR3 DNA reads TGCGTCAGCAGCCTAAGGGCCAGCTCCTACGAGCAGTACTTC.

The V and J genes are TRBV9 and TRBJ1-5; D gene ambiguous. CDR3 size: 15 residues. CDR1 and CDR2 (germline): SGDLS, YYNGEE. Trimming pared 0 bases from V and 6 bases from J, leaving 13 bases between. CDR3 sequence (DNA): TGTGCCAGCAGCGTAGGCCCGGATAGCGGTCAGCCCCAGCATTTT. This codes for CASSVGPDSGQPQHF.

CDR3 loop: CASSLPVVVAGSNEQFF. The CDR3 DNA is TGTGCCAGCAGTTTACCCGTCGTGGTAGCGGGGAGCAATGAGCAGTTCTTC. The V call is TRBV28, the J call TRBJ2-1, with 8 bases identical to TRBD2. CDR3 length: 17 amino acids. V dropped 2 bases and J dropped 6; count of bases not matched to a gene: 12. Germline CDR1 and CDR2: MDHEN and SYDVKM.

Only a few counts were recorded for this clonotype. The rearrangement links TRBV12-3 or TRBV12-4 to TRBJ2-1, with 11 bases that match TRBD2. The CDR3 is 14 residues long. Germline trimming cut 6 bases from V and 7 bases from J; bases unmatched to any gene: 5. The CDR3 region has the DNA TGTGCCAGCAGGTTGACTAGCGGGGTTAATGAGCAGTTCTTC. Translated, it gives CASRLTSGVNEQFF.